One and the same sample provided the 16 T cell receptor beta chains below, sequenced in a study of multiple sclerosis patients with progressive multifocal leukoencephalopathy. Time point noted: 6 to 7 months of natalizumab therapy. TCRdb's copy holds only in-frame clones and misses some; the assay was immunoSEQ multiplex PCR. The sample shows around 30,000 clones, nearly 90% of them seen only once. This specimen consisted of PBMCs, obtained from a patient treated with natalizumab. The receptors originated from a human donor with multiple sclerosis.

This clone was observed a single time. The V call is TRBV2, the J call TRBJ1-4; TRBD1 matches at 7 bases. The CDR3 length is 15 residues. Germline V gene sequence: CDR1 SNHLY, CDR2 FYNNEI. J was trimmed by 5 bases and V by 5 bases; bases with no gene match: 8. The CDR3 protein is CASSQQTGRNEKLFF. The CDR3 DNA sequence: TGTGCCAGCAGTCAACAGACAGGGAGGAATGAAAAACTGTTTTTT. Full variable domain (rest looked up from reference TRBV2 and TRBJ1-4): EPEVTQTPSHQVTQMGQEVILRCVPISNHLYFYWYRQILGQKVEFLVSFYNNEISEKSEIFDDQFSVERPDGSNFTLKIRSTKLEDSAMYFCASSQQTGRNEKLFFGSGTQLSVL.

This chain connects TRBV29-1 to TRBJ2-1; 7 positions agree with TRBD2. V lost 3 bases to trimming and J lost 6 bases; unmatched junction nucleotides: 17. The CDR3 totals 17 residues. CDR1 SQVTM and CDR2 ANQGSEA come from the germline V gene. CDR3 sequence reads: CSVDRFWAGERGNEQFF. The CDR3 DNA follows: TGCAGCGTTGATCGCTTCTGGGCGGGAGAAAGGGGCAATGAGCAGTTCTTC.

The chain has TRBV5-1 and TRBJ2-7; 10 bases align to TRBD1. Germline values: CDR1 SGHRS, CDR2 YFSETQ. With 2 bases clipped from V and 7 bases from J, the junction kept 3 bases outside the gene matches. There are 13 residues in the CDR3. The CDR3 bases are TGCGCCAGCAGCTTTGACAGGGGGCGAGAGCAGTACTTC. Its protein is CASSFDRGREQYF.

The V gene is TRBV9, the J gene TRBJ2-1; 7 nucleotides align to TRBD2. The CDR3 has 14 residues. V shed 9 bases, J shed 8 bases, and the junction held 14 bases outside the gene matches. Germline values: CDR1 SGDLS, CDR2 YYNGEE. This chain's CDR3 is CATSFSGTGDEQFF. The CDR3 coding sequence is TGTGCCACCTCGTTCAGCGGGACCGGGGATGAGCAGTTCTTC. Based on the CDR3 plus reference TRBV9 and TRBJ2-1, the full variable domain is DSGVTQTPKHLITATGQRVTLRCSPRSGDLSVYWYQQSLDQGLQFLIQYYNGEERAKGNILERFSAQQFPDLHSELNLSSLELGDSALYFCATSFSGTGDEQFFGPGTRLTVL.

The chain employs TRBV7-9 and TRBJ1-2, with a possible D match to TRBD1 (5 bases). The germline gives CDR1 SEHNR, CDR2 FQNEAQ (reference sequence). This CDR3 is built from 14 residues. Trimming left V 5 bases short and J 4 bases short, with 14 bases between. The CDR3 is CASSPPRTPYGYTF. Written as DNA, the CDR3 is TGTGCCAGCAGCCCCCCCAGGACACCCTATGGCTACACCTTC.

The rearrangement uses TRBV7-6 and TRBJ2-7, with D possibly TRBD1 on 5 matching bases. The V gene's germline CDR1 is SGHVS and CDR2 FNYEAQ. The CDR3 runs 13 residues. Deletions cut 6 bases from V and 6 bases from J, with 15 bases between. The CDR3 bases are TGTGCCAGCAGGGACAATGCAGGGTCCGAGCAGTACTTC. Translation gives CASRDNAGSEQYF.

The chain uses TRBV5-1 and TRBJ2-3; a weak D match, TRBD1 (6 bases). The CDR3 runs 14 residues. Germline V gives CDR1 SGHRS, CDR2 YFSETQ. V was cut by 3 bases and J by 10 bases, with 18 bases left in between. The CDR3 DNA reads TGCGCCAGCAGCTGGGACACCCGGGACCCCTCGCAGTATTTT. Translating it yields CASSWDTRDPSQYF.

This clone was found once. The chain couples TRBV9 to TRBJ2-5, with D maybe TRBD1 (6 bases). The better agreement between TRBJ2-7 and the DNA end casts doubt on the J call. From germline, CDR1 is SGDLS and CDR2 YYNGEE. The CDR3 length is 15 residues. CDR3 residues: CASSVDQGSLREQYF. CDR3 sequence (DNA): TGTGCCAGCAGCGTGGACCAGGGGTCGCTGCGCGAGCAGTACTTC.

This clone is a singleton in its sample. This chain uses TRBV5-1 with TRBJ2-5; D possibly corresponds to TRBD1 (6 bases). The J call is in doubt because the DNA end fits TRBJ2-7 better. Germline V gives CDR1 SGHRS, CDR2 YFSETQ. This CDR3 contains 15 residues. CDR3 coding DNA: TGCGCCAGCAGCCCAAGACAGGCAGACTCCTACGAGCAGTACTTC. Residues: CASSPRQADSYEQYF.

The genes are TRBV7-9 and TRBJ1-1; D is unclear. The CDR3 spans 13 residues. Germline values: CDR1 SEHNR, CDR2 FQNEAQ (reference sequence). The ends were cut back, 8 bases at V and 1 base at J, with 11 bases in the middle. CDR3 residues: CASRKGRNTEAFF. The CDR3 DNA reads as TGTGCCAGCCGTAAAGGGAGGAACACTGAAGCTTTCTTT. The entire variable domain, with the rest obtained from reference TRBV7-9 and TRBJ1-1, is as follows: DTGVSQNPRHKITKRGQNVTFRCDPISEHNRLYWYRQTLGQGPEFLTYFQNEAQLEKSRLLSDRFSAERPKGSFSTLEIQRTEQGDSAMYLCASRKGRNTEAFFGQGTRLTVV.

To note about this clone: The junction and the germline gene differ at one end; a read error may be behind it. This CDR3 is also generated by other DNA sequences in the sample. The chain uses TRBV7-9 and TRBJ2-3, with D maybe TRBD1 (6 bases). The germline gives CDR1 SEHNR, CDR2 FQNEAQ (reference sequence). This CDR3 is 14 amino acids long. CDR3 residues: CASSLTDSTDTQYF. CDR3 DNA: TGTGCCAGCAGCTTGACGGACAGCACAGATACGCAATATTTT.

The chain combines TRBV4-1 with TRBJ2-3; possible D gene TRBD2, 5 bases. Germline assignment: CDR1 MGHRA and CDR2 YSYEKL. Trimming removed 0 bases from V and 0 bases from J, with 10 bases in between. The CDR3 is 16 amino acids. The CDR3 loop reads CASSQEASWSTDTQYF. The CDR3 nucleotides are TGCGCCAGCAGCCAAGAGGCTAGCTGGAGCACAGATACGCAGTATTTT.

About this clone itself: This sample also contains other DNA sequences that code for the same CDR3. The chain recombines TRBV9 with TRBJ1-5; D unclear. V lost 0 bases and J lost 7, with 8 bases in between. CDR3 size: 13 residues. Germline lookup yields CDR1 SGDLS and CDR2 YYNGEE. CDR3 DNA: TGTGCCAGCAGCGTAGATGGAGGGCAGCCCCAGCATTTT. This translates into CASSVDGGQPQHF.

The CDR3 loop reads CASSETSGREAKNIQYF. CDR3 nucleotides: TGTGCCAGTAGTGAGACTAGCGGGAGGGAGGCCAAAAACATTCAGTACTTC. This rearrangement joins TRBV19 to TRBJ2-4; 14 bases agree with TRBD2. The CDR3 spans 17 residues. V trimming: 5 bases; J trimming: 1 base; junction bases outside the gene matches: 4. Germline CDR1 reads LNHDA; CDR2 reads SQIVND (reference sequence). The variable domain in full, completed from reference TRBV19 and TRBJ2-4, reads DGGITQSPKYLFRKEGQNVTLSCEQNLNHDAMYWYRQDPGQGLRLIYYSQIVNDFQKGDIAEGYSVSREKKESFPLTVTSAQKNPTAFYLCASSETSGREAKNIQYFGAGTRLSVL.

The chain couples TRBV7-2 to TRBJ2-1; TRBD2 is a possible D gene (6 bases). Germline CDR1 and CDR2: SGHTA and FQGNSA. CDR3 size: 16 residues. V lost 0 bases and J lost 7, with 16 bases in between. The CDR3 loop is CASSLAWTIVRNEQFF. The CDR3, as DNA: TGTGCCAGCAGCTTAGCGTGGACTATAGTGCGGAATGAGCAGTTCTTC. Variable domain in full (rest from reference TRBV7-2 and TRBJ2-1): GAGVSQSPSNKVTEKGKDVELRCDPISGHTALYWYRQSLGQGLEFLIYFQGNSAPDKSGLPSDRFSAERTGGSVSTLTIQRTQQEDSAVYLCASSLAWTIVRNEQFFGPGTRLTVL.

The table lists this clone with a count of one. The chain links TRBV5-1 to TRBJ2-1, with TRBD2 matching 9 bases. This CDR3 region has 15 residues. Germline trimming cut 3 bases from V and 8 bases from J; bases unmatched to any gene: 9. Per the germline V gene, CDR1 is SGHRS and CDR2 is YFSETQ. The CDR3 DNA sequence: TGCGCCAGCAGCTCCTTGGCGGGAGGGCCTGATGAGCAGTTCTTC. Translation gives CASSSLAGGPDEQFF.